A single sample gave rise to the 2 T cell receptor beta chains below, sequenced in a study of T cells in tuberculosis. Repertoires were generated with immunoSEQ multiplex PCR, while TCRdb's copy carries only in-frame clones and drops some. The data contain around 32,000 clones, approximately 94% of them singletons. Source material: PBMCs. Receptors originate from a donor between 10 and 35 years old with latent tuberculosis or without tuberculosis infection.

This chain joins TRBV5-6 and TRBJ2-2; D perhaps matches TRBD2 (6 bases). The V and J ends lost 4 bases and 5 bases respectively, with 18 bases between them. The CDR3 runs 16 residues. Germline loops: CDR1 SGHDT, CDR2 YYEEEE. CDR3 nucleotide sequence: TGTGCCAGCAGCCCTAGGACCGGGGCGGGGACCGGGGAGCTGTTTTTT. It codes for CASSPRTGAGTGELFF.

V and J are TRBV27 and TRBJ1-5, with TRBD1 identical over 10 bases. CDR3 length: 15 residues. Germline trimming cut 5 bases from V and 7 bases from J; bases unmatched to any gene: 8. Germline CDR1 and CDR2: MNHEY and SMNVEV (reference sequence). CDR3 residues: CASSQDRGHGQPQHF. The CDR3 nucleotides are TGTGCCAGCAGTCAAGACAGGGGGCACGGCCAGCCCCAGCATTTT.